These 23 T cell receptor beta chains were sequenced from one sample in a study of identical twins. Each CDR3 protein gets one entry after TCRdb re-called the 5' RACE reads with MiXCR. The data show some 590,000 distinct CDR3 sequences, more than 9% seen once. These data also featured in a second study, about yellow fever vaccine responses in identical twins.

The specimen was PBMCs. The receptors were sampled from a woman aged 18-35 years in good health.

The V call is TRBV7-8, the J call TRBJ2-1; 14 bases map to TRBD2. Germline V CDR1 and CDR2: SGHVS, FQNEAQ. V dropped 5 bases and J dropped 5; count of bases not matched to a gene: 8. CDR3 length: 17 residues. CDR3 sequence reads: CASSNGLAGGTNNEQFF. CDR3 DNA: TGTGCCAGCAGCAATGGACTAGCGGGGGGTACCAACAATGAGCAGTTCTTC.

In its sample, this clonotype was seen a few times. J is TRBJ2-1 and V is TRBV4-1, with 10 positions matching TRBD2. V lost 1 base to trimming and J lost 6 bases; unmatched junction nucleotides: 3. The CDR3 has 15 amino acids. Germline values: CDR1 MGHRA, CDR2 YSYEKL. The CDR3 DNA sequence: TGCGCCAGCAGCCAAGTCCCTAGCGGGAGCAATGAGCAGTTCTTC. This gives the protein CASSQVPSGSNEQFF.

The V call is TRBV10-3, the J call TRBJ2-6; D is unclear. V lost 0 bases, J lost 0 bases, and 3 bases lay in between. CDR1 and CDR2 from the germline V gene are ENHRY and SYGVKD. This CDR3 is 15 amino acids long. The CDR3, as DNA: TGTGCCATCAGTGAGTCTAACTCTGGGGCCAACGTCCTGACTTTC. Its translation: CAISESNSGANVLTF.

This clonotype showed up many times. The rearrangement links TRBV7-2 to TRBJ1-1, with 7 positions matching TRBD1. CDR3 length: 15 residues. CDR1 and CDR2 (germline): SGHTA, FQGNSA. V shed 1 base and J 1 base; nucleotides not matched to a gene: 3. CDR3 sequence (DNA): TGTGCCAGCAGCTTAGAAGGGACAGCGAACACTGAAGCTTTCTTT. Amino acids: CASSLEGTANTEAFF.

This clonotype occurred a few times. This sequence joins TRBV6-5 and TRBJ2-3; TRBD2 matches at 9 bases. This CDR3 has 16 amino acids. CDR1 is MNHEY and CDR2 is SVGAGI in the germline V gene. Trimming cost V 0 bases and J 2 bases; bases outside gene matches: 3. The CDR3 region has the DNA TGTGCCAGCAGTTACTCCGTAGCGGGGGCCACAGATACGCAGTATTTT. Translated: CASSYSVAGATDTQYF.

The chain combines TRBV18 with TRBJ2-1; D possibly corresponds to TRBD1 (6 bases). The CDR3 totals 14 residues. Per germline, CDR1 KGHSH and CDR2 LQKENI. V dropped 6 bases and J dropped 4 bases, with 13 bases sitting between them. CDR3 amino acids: CASSEQGGYNEQFF. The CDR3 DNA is TGTGCCAGCTCCGAACAGGGCGGGTACAATGAGCAGTTCTTC. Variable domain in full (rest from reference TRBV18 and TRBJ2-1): NAGVMQNPRHLVRRRGQEARLRCSPMKGHSHVYWYRQLPEEGLKFMVYLQKENIIDESGMPKERFSAEFPKEGPSILRIQQVVRGDSAAYFCASSEQGGYNEQFFGPGTRLTVL.

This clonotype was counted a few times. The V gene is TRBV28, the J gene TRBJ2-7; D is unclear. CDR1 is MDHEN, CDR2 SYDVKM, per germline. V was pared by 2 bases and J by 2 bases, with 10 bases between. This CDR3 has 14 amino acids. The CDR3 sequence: CASSLGQFPYEQYF. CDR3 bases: TGTGCCAGCAGTTTAGGGCAGTTTCCCTACGAGCAGTACTTC.

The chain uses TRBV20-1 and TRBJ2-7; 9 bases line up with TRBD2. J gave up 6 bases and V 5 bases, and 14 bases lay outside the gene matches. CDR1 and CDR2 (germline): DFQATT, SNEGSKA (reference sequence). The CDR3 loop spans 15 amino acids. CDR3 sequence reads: CSAPLSGTSFGEQYF. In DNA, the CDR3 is TGCAGTGCTCCACTTTCCGGGACTAGCTTCGGCGAGCAGTACTTC.

CDR3 residues: CASTRKGPSIGYTF. CDR3 bases: TGTGCCAGCACCCGAAAGGGGCCCTCTATCGGCTACACCTTC. The chain uses TRBV6-2 or TRBV6-3 and TRBJ1-2; possible D gene TRBD1, 5 bases. The germline CDR1 and CDR2 sequences are MNHEY and SVGEGT. This CDR3 is built from 14 residues. The ends were cut back, 7 bases at V and 8 bases at J, with 20 bases in the middle.

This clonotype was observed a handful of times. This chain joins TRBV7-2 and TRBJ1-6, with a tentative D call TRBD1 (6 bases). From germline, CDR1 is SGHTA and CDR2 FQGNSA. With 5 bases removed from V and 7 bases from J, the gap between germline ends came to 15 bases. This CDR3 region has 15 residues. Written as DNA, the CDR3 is TGTGCCAGCAGCACTGGGGCAGGGGACAATTCACCCCTCCACTTT. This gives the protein CASSTGAGDNSPLHF.

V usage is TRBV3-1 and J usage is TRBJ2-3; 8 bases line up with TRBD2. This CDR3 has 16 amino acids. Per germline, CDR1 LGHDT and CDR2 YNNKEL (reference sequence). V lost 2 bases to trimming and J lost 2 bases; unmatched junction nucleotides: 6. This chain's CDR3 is CASSQSLAGFTDTQYF. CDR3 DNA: TGTGCCAGCAGCCAAAGCCTAGCGGGCTTCACAGATACGCAGTATTTT.

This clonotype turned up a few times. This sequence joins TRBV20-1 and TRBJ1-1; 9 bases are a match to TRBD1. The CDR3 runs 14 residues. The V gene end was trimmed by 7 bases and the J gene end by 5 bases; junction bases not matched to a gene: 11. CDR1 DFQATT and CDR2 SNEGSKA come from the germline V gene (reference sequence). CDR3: CSVLKDRGKTEAFF. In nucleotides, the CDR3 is TGCAGTGTTCTCAAGGACAGGGGAAAAACTGAAGCTTTCTTT.

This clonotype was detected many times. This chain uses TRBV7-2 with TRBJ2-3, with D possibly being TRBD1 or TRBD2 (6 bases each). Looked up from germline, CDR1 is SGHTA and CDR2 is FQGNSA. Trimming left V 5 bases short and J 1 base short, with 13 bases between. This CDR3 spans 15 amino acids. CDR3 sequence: CASSPRRGGTDTQYF. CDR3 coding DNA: TGTGCCAGCAGCCCCAGGAGGGGGGGCACAGATACGCAGTATTTT.

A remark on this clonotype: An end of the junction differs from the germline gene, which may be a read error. CDR3 DNA sequence: TGCTGTGCTAGACCCCCACTAGCGGGGGAGGTAGATACGCAGTATTTT. Translated, it gives CCARPPLAGEVDTQYF. The rearrangement joins TRBV20-1 to TRBJ2-3; 11 bases agree with TRBD2. The CDR3 is made up of 16 amino acids. Germline V gives CDR1 DFQATT, CDR2 SNEGSKA (reference sequence).

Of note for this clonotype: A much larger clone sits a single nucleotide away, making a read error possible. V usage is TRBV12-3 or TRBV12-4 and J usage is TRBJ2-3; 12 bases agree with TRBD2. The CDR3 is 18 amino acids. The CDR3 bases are TGTACCAGCAGTCCCGGGACTAGCGGGTTATCGGGCACAGATACGCAGTATTTT. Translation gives CTSSPGTSGLSGTDTQYF.

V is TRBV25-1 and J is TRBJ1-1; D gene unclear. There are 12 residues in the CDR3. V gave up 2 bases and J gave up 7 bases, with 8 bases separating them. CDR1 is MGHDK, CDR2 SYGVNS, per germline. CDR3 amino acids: CASSERRLEAFF. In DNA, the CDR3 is TGTGCCAGCAGTGAACGGCGGCTTGAAGCTTTCTTT.

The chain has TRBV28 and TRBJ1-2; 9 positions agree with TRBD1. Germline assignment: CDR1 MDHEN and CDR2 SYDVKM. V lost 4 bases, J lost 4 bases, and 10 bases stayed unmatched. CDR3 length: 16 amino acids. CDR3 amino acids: CASSSGQGYSSYGYTF. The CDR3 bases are TGTGCCAGCAGTTCCGGACAGGGGTACAGTAGCTATGGCTACACCTTC.

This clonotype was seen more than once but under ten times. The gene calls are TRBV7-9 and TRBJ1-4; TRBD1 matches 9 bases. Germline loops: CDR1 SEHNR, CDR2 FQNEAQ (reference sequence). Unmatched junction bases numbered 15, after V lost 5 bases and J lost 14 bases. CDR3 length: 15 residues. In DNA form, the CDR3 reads TGTGCCAGCAGCCCGACACAGGGGGCGAGTCTTATTCTGTTTTTT. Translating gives CASSPTQGASLILFF.

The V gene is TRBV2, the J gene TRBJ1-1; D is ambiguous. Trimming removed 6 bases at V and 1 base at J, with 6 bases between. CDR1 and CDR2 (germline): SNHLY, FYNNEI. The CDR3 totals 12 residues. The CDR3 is CASRNRNTEAFF. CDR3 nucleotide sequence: TGTGCCAGCAGAAACAGGAACACTGAAGCTTTCTTT.

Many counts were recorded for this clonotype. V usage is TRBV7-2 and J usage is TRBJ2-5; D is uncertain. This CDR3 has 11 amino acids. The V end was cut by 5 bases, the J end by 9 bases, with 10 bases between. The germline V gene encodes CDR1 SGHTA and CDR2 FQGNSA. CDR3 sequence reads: CASSDTKAQYF. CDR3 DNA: TGTGCCAGCAGCGACACCAAGGCCCAGTACTTC.

The DNA of the CDR3 is TGTGCCAGCAGGGGGGGGGATGGCGGCGAGCAGTACTTC. Its translation is CASRGGDGGEQYF. This sequence joins TRBV2 and TRBJ2-7; 7 bases fit TRBD2. The CDR3 spans 13 residues. Germline CDR1 SNHLY, CDR2 FYNNEI. The J segment lost 6 bases and the V segment lost 6 bases, leaving 8 bases of the junction unmatched.

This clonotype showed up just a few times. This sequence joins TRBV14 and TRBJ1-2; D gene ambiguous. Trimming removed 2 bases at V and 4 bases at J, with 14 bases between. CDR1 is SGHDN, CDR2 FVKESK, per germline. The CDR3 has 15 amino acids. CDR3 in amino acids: CASSQLRSGSYGYTF. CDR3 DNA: TGTGCCAGCAGCCAATTAAGGTCCGGTTCCTATGGCTACACCTTC.

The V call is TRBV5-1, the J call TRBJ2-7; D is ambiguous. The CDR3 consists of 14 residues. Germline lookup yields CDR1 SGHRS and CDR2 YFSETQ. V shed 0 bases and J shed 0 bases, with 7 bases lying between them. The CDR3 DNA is TGCGCCAGCAGCTTGGGGGTCCTCTCCTACGAGCAGTACTTC. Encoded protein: CASSLGVLSYEQYF.